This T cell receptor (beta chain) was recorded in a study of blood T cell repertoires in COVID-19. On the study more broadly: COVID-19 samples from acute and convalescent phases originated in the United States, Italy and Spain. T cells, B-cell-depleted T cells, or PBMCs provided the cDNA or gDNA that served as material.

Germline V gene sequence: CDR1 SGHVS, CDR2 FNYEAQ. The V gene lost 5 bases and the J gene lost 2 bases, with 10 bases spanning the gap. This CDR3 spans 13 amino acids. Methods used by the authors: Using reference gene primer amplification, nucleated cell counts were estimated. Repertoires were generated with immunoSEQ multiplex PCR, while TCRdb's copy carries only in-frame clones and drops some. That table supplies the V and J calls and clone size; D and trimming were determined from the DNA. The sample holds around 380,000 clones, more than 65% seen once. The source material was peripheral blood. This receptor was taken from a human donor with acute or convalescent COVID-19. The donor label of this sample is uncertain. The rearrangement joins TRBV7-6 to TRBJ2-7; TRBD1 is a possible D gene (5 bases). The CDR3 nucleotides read TGTGCCAGCAGCGAGCAGGGTACCTACGAGCAGTACTTC. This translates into CASSEQGTYEQYF.